What follows are 13 T cell receptor beta chains derived from one specimen sequenced in a study of blood T cell repertoires in COVID-19. Libraries were prepared by immunoSEQ multiplex PCR; TCRdb keeps only in-frame clonotypes and omits some of them. Of 350,000 or so clones in the sample, roughly 90% are singletons; the top ten hold 6.5% to 7%. Input material: peripheral blood. These receptors were collected from a young man with active or convalescent COVID-19.

In its sample, this clone was seen once. V is TRBV24-1 and J is TRBJ2-1; 10 bases align to TRBD2. Germline V gives CDR1 KGHDR, CDR2 SFDVKD. V trimming: 4 bases; J trimming: 1 base; junction bases outside the gene matches: 18. This CDR3 region has 21 residues. The CDR3 protein is CATSDPYTAGGPGLSYNEQFF. The CDR3 nucleotides are TGTGCCACCAGTGACCCATACACAGCGGGAGGGCCAGGGCTGTCCTACAATGAGCAGTTCTTC.

The rearrangement uses TRBV9 and TRBJ2-5, with a weak D call TRBD2 (5 bases). V shed 2 bases and J shed 5 bases, with 13 bases lying between them. The CDR3 is 14 amino acids. Germline assignment: CDR1 SGDLS and CDR2 YYNGEE. The CDR3 DNA reads as TGTGCCAGCAGCGTTACCGGGGTCGGGGAGACCCAGTACTTC. Translating gives CASSVTGVGETQYF.

The chain recombines TRBV18 with TRBJ1-2; no firm D call. The CDR3 runs 13 residues. CDR1 is KGHSH, CDR2 LQKENI, per germline. Trimming shortened V by 3 bases and J by 1 base, and 6 bases separated the two germline ends. CDR3 sequence reads: CASSPNSNYGYTF. The CDR3 region has the DNA TGTGCCAGCTCACCGAATAGTAACTATGGCTACACCTTC.

The rearrangement joins TRBV28 to TRBJ1-2, with 12 positions matching TRBD1. This CDR3 is 17 amino acids long. V dropped 6 bases and J dropped 2; count of bases not matched to a gene: 10. Germline CDR1 is MDHEN and CDR2 is SYDVKM. CDR3 in DNA: TGTGCCAGCAGCCTCCCGGGACAGGGGGCTAAGAACTATGGCTACACCTTC. It translates to CASSLPGQGAKNYGYTF.

V is TRBV19 and J is TRBJ2-2; the match to TRBD1 covers 8 bases. V lost 7 bases and J lost 8; bases outside the gene matches: 18. CDR1 is LNHDA and CDR2 is SQIVND in the germline V gene (reference sequence). The CDR3 consists of 17 residues. CDR3 nucleotides: TGTGCCAGTAAAGCAGGGGGCGTGGGATTCTCCGGAGGGGAGCTGTTTTTT. Amino acids: CASKAGGVGFSGGELFF.

Here the CDR3 reads CASSPSRGGVHSYEQYF. Written as DNA, the CDR3 is TGTGCCAGCAGCCCCAGCCGGGGAGGGGTCCACTCCTACGAGCAGTACTTC. The V gene is TRBV3-1 (or the pseudogene TRBV3-2), the J gene TRBJ2-7; 7 bases fit TRBD2. This CDR3 spans 17 amino acids. Germline assignment: CDR1 LGHDT and CDR2 YNNKEL (reference sequence). Losses at the gene ends were 4 bases for V and 0 bases for J; bases not matched to a gene: 12.

The rearrangement uses TRBV19 and TRBJ1-1; weak D call: TRBD1 (5 bases). From germline, CDR1 is LNHDA and CDR2 SQIVND (reference sequence). Between the trimmed V and J ends, which lost 8 bases and 0 bases, there was a span of 16 bases. This CDR3 region has 15 residues. The CDR3 DNA reads as TGTGCCAGTTCGGACACAGGCAGGGTGAACACTGAAGCTTTCTTT. Translating it yields CASSDTGRVNTEAFF.

The J gene is TRBJ2-7, the V gene TRBV5-4, with 7 bases aligning to TRBD1. CDR3 size: 14 residues. V lost 3 bases and J lost 7; bases outside the gene matches: 10. Germline loops: CDR1 SGHNT, CDR2 YYREEE (reference sequence). The CDR3 sequence is CASSWTGEYVEQYF. CDR3 in DNA: TGTGCCAGCAGCTGGACAGGAGAGTACGTGGAGCAGTACTTC.

This clone was found once. This rearrangement joins TRBV27 to TRBJ1-1; no clear D gene. The V end lost 3 bases, the J end lost 0 bases, and 5 bases lay between the germline ends. The CDR3 spans 13 residues. Germline CDR1 and CDR2: MNHEY and SMNVEV (reference sequence). The CDR3: CASSFSVNTEAFF. CDR3 DNA: TGTGCCAGCAGTTTCTCGGTGAACACTGAAGCTTTCTTT.

This chain joins TRBV15 and TRBJ1-4, with 8 bases that match TRBD1. Germline values: CDR1 LNHNV, CDR2 YYDKDF (reference sequence). The trim removed 0 bases at V and 11 bases at J, leaving 11 bases unmatched. The CDR3 extends over 16 amino acids. In nucleotides, the CDR3 is TGTGCCACCAGCAGAGATGGGATGACAGGGGCGGCGAAACTGTTTTTT. Translated: CATSRDGMTGAAKLFF.

The rearrangement links TRBV19 to TRBJ1-1; no clear D. Germline lookup yields CDR1 LNHDA and CDR2 SQIVND (reference sequence). V lost 6 bases, J lost 3 bases, and 11 bases lay in between. The CDR3 length is 13 residues. The CDR3 bases are TGTGCCAGTAGGTTTTCGGCGGACACTGAAGCTTTCTTT. Its protein is CASRFSADTEAFF.

The gene calls are TRBV2 and TRBJ2-7; 8 nucleotides agree with TRBD1. CDR3 length equals 14 residues. The junction had 10 bases not matched to a gene; V was cut back by 7 bases and J by 5 bases. From germline, CDR1 is SNHLY and CDR2 FYNNEI. The CDR3 nucleotides are TGTGCCAGCACCCGGTTGGGCAGGGGGCACGAGCAGTACTTC. Its protein product is CASTRLGRGHEQYF.

This clone came up once. This chain connects TRBV3-1 (or the pseudogene TRBV3-2) to TRBJ2-5; D is ambiguous. Germline loops: CDR1 LGHDT, CDR2 YNNKEL (reference sequence). This CDR3 has 14 amino acids. Trimming stripped 4 bases from V and 2 bases from J, with 11 bases between. The DNA of the CDR3 is TGTGCCAGCAGCCGAGAAGTACAACAAGAGACCCAGTACTTC. Its translation is CASSREVQQETQYF.